The source of this T cell receptor beta chain is a study of Graves' ophthalmopathy and Graves' hyperthyroidism. Across the whole study: Upon initial diagnosis and before any treatment, peripheral blood was collected.

From germline, CDR1 is MNHNS and CDR2 SASEGT. Between the trimmed V and J ends, which lost 2 bases and 9 bases, there was a span of 14 bases. CDR3 size: 15 residues. TCR beta CDR3 regions were amplified from RNA transcripts. The first-round RT-PCR employed HTBI primers together with the Qiagen OneStep RT-PCR kit. A multiplex PCR was then performed as the second round. TCRdb reanalysed the multiplex PCR reads using MiXCR and keeps one entry per CDR3 protein. In the table there are around 400,000 distinct CDR3 sequences, around 21% of which are singletons. Study results and limitations: Using a 13-signature model, the authors split ophthalmopathy from stable hyperthyroidism, with roughly 90% sensitivity and 75% to 82% specificity.

Regarding this clonotype: Its antigen is unknown.

Material for sequencing was peripheral blood. This TCR was sampled from a young woman with stable Graves' hyperthyroidism. V and J are TRBV6-1 and TRBJ1-6; weak D call: TRBD1 (5 bases). CDR3 sequence: CASSESPGGVSPLHF. The CDR3 DNA follows: TGTGCCAGCAGTGAATCCCCGGGGGGGGTTTCACCCCTCCACTTT.